A selection of T cell receptor beta chains follows, all from one sample in a study of PD-1 blockade in mismatch repair-deficient tumors. Profiled with immunoSEQ multiplex PCR; TCRdb holds only in-frame clones, not every one. The sample has some 21,000 clones, roughly 80% seen once; the top ten hold 1.4%. The sample here was PBMCs, taken 52 weeks after starting pembrolizumab. Receptors were obtained from an adult with mismatch repair-deficient cancer. Each CDR3 is given with its conserved first and last residue. The D gene is left open where the match is weak. Clone size is stated in some rows and not others, as once, few, many or a class when expanded.

>.|TRBJ1-6|TRBD1|TRBV5-1
CASSLGGTVGSPLHF
TGCGCCAGCAGCTTAGGTGGGACAGTAGGTTCACCCCTCCACTTT
>.|TRBJ2-5|TRBD1|TRBV6-1
CASSETGGETQYF
TGTGCCAGCAGTGAAACAGGGGGTGAGACCCAGTACTTC
>few|TRBJ1-1|.|TRBV10-3
CAISEPTGLNTEAFF
TGTGCCATCAGTGAGCCTACAGGGCTGAACACTGAAGCTTTCTTT
>.|TRBJ2-5|.|TRBV10-1
CASITPGEQETQYF
TGCGCCAGCATTACCCCCGGGGAACAAGAGACCCAGTACTTC
>.|TRBJ1-5|TRBD1|TRBV4-1
CASSQFGTGDQPQHF
TGCGCCAGCAGCCAATTCGGGACAGGGGATCAGCCCCAGCATTTT
>.|TRBJ1-2|.|TRBV6-1
CASSERGLSRDGYTF
TGTGCCAGCAGTGAACGTGGACTATCACGTGATGGCTACACCTTC
>.|TRBJ1-2|TRBD1|TRBV6-6
CASKTVGTGVGYTF
TGTGCCAGCAAGACCGTCGGGACAGGGGTCGGCTACACCTTC
>.|TRBJ2-2|TRBD2|TRBV30
CAWSTSGRETGELFF
TGTGCCTGGAGTACAAGCGGGAGGGAAACCGGGGAGCTGTTTTTT
>.|TRBJ1-1|.|TRBV2
CASSKDSYFTEAFF
TGTGCCAGCAGTAAGGACAGTTATTTCACTGAAGCTTTCTTT
>.|TRBJ1-6|.|TRBV6-5
CASSYRLGQDNSPLHF
TGTGCCAGCAGTTATAGACTAGGACAAGATAATTCACCCCTCCACTTT
>few|TRBJ2-7|.|TRBV5-1
CASSPDRPPYEQYF
TGCGCCAGCAGCCCTGACAGACCACCCTACGAGCAGTACTTC
>.|TRBJ1-3|.|TRBV7-8
CASSLLGGATGNTIYF
TGTGCCAGCAGCTTACTAGGGGGGGCGACCGGGAACACCATATATTTT
>once|TRBJ2-3|TRBD2|TRBV4-2
CASSLYYGLAGVDTQYF
TGTGCCAGCAGCCTCTACTACGGACTAGCGGGAGTAGATACGCAGTATTTT
>.|TRBJ1-5|.|TRBV19
CASRWGDANQPQHF
TGTGCCAGTAGGTGGGGGGATGCCAATCAGCCCCAGCATTTT
>.|TRBJ2-3|.|TRBV7-3
CASSLKVGGEDTQYF
TGTGCCAGCAGCTTAAAGGTGGGAGGAGAAGATACGCAGTATTTT
>.|TRBJ2-7|.|TRBV4-1
CASSPQVGEQYF
TGCGCCAGCAGCCCCCAGGTCGGCGAGCAGTACTTC
>.|TRBJ2-1|TRBD2|TRBV28
CASSFGGADSYNEQFF
TGTGCCAGCAGTTTCGGGGGGGCAGACTCCTACAATGAGCAGTTCTTC
>.|TRBJ2-1|TRBD2|TRBV4-1
CASSQEASGIYNEQFF
TGCGCCAGCAGCCAAGAGGCTAGCGGGATCTACAATGAGCAGTTCTTC
>.|TRBJ1-4|TRBD1|TRBV5-4
CASSSGQGGTNEKLFF
TGTGCCAGCAGCTCGGGACAGGGAGGCACTAATGAAAAACTGTTTTTT
>.|TRBJ2-2|.|TRBV7-2
CASSLGSGDTGELFF
TGTGCCAGCAGCTTAGGATCGGGGGACACCGGGGAGCTGTTTTTT
>.|TRBJ1-2|.|TRBV5-1
CASSPIPDYGYTF
TGCGCCAGCAGCCCCATCCCGGACTATGGCTACACCTTC
>.|TRBJ2-1|.|TRBV5-4
CASSFRGGMSYNEQFF
TGTGCCAGCAGCTTCCGGGGCGGGATGTCCTACAATGAGCAGTTCTTC
>.|TRBJ2-1|.|TRBV7-3
CASSLTGSNNEQFF
TGTGCCAGCAGCTTAACCGGGTCCAACAATGAGCAGTTCTTC
>.|TRBJ2-3|TRBD2|TRBV5-1
CASCRLACAISDTQYF
TGCGCCAGCTGCCGACTAGCGTGCGCCATATCAGATACGCAGTATTTT
>.|TRBJ1-1|TRBD1|TRBV30
CAWSEGGRRAFF
TGTGCCTGGAGTGAAGGGGGCAGGAGAGCTTTCTTT
>.|TRBJ1-5|.|TRBV28
CASSLWGGDQPQHF
TGTGCCAGCAGTTTATGGGGGGGGGATCAGCCCCAGCATTTT
>once|TRBJ2-1|TRBD2|TRBV18
CASSPVSGRGGEQFF
TGTGCCAGCTCACCAGTAAGCGGGAGGGGTGGTGAGCAGTTCTTC